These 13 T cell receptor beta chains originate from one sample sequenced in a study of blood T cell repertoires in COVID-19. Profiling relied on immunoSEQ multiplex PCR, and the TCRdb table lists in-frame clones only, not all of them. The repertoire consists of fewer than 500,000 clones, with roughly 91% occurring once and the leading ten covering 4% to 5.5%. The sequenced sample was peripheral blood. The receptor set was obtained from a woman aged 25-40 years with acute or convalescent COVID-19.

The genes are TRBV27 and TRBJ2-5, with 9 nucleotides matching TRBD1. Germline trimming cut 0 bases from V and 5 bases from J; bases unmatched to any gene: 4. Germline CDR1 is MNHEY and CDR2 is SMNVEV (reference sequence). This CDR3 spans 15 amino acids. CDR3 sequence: CASSLSGTGRETQYF. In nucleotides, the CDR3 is TGTGCCAGCAGTTTATCCGGGACAGGGCGGGAGACCCAGTACTTC.

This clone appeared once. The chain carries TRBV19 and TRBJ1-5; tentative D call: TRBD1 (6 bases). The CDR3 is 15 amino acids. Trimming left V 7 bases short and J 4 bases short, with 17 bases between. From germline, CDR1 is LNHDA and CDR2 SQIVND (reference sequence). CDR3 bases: TGTGCCAGTACCCCTACTGGACAGCCTAATCAGCCCCAGCATTTT. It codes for CASTPTGQPNQPQHF. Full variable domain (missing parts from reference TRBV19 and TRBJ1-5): DGGITQSPKYLFRKEGQNVTLSCEQNLNHDAMYWYRQDPGQGLRLIYYSQIVNDFQKGDIAEGYSVSREKKESFPLTVTSAQKNPTAFYLCASTPTGQPNQPQHFGDGTRLSIL.

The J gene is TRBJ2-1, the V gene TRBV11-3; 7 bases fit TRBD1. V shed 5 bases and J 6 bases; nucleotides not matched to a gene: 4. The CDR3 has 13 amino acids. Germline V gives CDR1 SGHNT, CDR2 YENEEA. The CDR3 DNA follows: TGTGCCAGCAGCCACAGGGGTAGCAATGAGCAGTTCTTC. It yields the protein CASSHRGSNEQFF.

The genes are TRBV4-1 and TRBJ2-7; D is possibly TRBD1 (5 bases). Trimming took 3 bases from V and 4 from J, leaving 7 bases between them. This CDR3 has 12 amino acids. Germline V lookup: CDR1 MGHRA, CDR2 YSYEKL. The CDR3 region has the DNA TGCGCCAGCAGCCATGACAGTTACGAGCAGTACTTC. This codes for CASSHDSYEQYF.

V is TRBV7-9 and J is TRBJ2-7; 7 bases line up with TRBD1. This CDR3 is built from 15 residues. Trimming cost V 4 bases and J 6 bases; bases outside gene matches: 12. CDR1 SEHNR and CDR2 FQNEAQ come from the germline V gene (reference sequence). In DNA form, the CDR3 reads TGTGCCAGCAGCTCCAACCGGGACAGAGGTCTCGAGCAGTACTTC. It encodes CASSSNRDRGLEQYF.

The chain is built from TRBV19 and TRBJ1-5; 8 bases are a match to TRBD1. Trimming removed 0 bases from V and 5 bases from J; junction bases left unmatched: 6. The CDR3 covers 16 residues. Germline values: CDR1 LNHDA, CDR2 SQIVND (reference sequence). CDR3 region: CASSIDWTGIDQPQHF. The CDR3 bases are TGTGCCAGTAGTATAGATTGGACAGGGATTGATCAGCCCCAGCATTTT.

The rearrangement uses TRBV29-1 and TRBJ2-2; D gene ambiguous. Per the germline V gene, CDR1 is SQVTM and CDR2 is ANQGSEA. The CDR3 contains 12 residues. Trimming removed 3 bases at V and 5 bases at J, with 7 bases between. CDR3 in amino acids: CSVDPQTGELFF. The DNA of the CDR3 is TGCAGCGTTGACCCCCAAACCGGGGAGCTGTTTTTT.

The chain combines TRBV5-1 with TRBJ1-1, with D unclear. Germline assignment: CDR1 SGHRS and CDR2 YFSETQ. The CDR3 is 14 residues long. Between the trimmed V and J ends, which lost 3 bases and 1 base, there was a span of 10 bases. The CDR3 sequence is CASSSQQANTEAFF. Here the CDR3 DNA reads TGCGCCAGCAGCTCACAGCAAGCGAACACTGAAGCTTTCTTT.

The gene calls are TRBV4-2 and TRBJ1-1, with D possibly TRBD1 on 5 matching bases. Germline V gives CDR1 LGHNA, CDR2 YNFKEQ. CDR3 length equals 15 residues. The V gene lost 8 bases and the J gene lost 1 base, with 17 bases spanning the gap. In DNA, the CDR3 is TGTGCCAGCCGGACCCGACCTGGGGCGAACACTGAAGCTTTCTTT. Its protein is CASRTRPGANTEAFF.

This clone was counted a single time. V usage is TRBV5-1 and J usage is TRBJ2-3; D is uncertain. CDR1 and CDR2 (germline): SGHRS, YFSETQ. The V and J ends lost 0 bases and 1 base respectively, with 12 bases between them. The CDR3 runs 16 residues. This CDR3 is CASSLERIRGTDTQYF. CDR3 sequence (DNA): TGCGCCAGCAGCTTGGAAAGGATTCGGGGCACAGATACGCAGTATTTT.

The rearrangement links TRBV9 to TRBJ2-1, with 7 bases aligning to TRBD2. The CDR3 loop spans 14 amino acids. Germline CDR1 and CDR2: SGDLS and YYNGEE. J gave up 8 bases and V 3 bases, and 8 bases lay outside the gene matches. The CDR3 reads CASSDRGGGDEQFF. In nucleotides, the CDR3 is TGTGCCAGCAGCGACCGTGGGGGGGGTGATGAGCAGTTCTTC. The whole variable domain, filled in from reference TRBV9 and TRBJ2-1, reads DSGVTQTPKHLITATGQRVTLRCSPRSGDLSVYWYQQSLDQGLQFLIQYYNGEERAKGNILERFSAQQFPDLHSELNLSSLELGDSALYFCASSDRGGGDEQFFGPGTRLTVL.

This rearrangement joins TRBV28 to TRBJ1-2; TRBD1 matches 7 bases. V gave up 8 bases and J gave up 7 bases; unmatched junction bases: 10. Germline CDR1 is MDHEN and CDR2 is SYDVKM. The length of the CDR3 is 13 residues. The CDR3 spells CASLRNRGGGYTF. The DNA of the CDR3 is TGTGCCAGCCTAAGAAACAGGGGAGGTGGCTACACCTTC.

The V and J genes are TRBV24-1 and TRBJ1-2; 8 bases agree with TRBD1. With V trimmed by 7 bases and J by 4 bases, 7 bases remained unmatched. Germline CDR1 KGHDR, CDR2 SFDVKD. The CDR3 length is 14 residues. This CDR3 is CATRPSGTGYGYTF. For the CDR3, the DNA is TGTGCCACCAGGCCCTCCGGGACAGGCTATGGCTACACCTTC.